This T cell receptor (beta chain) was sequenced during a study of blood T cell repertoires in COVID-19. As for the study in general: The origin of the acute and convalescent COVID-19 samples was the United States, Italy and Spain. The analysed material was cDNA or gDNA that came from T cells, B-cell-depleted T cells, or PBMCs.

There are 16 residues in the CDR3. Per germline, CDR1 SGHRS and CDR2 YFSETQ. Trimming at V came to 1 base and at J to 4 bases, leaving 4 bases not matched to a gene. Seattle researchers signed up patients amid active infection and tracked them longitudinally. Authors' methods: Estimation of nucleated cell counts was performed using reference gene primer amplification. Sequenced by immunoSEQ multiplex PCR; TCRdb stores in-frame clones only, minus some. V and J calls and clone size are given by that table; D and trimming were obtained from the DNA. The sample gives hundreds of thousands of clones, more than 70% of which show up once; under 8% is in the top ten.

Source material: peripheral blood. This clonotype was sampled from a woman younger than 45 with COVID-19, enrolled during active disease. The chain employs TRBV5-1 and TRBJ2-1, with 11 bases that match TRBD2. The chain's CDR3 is CASSLLPSGRYNEQFF. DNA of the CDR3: TGCGCCAGCAGCTTGTTGCCTAGCGGGAGGTACAATGAGCAGTTCTTC.